This TCR beta chain was observed in a study of STAT5B mutations in CD4+ large granular lymphocyte leukemia. For the study at large: Anti-CD4 microbead selection came after CD8+ cell depletion in cryopreserved samples.

Recruitment of CD4+ T-LGLL patients was in Padova, Helsinki and Shinshu. Bead-separated CD4+, CD4+CD8+, CD57+ or CD56+ fractions, or PBMC, were used. This was a survey-level run. Only in-frame clones appear in the TCRdb table, and some are missing; sequencing was by immunoSEQ multiplex PCR. This sample carries around 8,100 clones, 76% of them seen once, and the ten largest clones take around 64%. The CDR3 is 15 amino acids. The germline V gene encodes CDR1 SGHNT and CDR2 YENEEA. V trimming: 5 bases; J trimming: 7 bases; junction bases outside the gene matches: 8. The specimen sequenced was PBMCs. The origin of this receptor is an older woman with CD4+ T-cell large granular lymphocyte leukemia. The V gene is TRBV11-3, the J gene TRBJ1-1; 12 positions agree with TRBD1. CDR3 loop: CASSLPRDRGHEAFF. CDR3 DNA sequence: TGTGCCAGCAGCCTCCCCCGGGACAGGGGGCATGAAGCTTTCTTT.